The entry that follows covers one TCR beta chain sequence. Profiled with immunoSEQ multiplex PCR; TCRdb holds only in-frame clones, not every one. Among 190,000 or so clones listed, about three quarters were seen once. These data are taken from a study of blood T cell repertoires in COVID-19. Trimming left V 0 bases short and J 4 bases short, with 15 bases between. Germline V gene lookup returns CDR1 MNHEY and CDR2 SVGAGI. The length of the CDR3 is 16 residues. The receptor's source is a woman aged 80 or over with active or convalescent COVID-19. The sequenced sample was peripheral blood. The rearrangement uses TRBV6-5 and TRBJ1-2; D is uncertain. CDR3 region: CASSYSSGSNTYGYTF. Here the CDR3 DNA reads TGTGCCAGCAGTTACTCGAGCGGGTCGAACACCTATGGCTACACCTTC.